A single sample gave rise to the 7 T cell receptor beta chains below, sequenced in a study of CXCR3-negative and CXCR3-positive naive CD8 T cells. The authors made the TRB cDNA libraries by 5' RACE using UMI labels. TCRdb reprocessed the 5' RACE reads; each CDR3 protein has one entry and no DNA is given. The specimen's table records approximately 83,000 distinct CDR3 sequences. The source material was naive CXCR3- CD8+ T cells from blood. The subset was: CD45RO-CCR7+CD27+CD95- naive CD8+ T cells lacking CXCR3 (TNR3-). All receptors derive from a human donor in good health. Some clones in this sample may be carry-over from other donors' samples.

The CDR3: CSVEGLAGVGARYEQYF. The chain carries TRBV29-1 and TRBJ2-7; the TCRdb call, TRBD2, lacks DNA for checking. This CDR3 spans 17 amino acids. The germline V gene encodes CDR1 SQVTM and CDR2 ANQGSEA.

CDR3 residues: CASSLGGLAASSYEQYF. The gene calls are TRBV11-2 and TRBJ2-7; the D call from TCRdb, TRBD2, cannot be confirmed without DNA. Germline V gene sequence: CDR1 SGHAT, CDR2 FQNNGV. The CDR3 covers 17 residues.

V gene TRBV15 combines with J gene TRBJ2-2; TCRdb selects TRBD1, and the lack of DNA leaves this call unchecked. The CDR3 has 17 residues. Germline V gene sequence: CDR1 LNHNV, CDR2 YYDKDF (reference sequence). CDR3 amino acids: CATSRGSTGEDTGELFF.

The V call is TRBV29-1, the J call TRBJ2-1. CDR1 is SQVTM, CDR2 ANQGSEA, per germline. The CDR3 is 15 residues long. CDR3 region: CSVDSRLSSYNEQFF.

J is TRBJ2-2 and V is TRBV6-2 or TRBV6-3; TCRdb's D gene call, TRBD1, goes unchecked for lack of DNA. The V gene's germline CDR1 is MNHEY and CDR2 SVGEGT. The CDR3 spans 16 residues. The CDR3 loop is CASSHPRTGRDGELFF.

This chain connects TRBV4-3 to TRBJ1-2. The CDR3 has 14 amino acids. The germline V gene encodes CDR1 LGHNA and CDR2 YSLEER. The CDR3 region is CASSQDLGRYGYTF.

J is TRBJ2-1 and V is TRBV29-1. The CDR3 extends over 12 amino acids. Germline V CDR1 and CDR2: SQVTM, ANQGSEA. The CDR3 sequence is CSVEDGPNEQFF.